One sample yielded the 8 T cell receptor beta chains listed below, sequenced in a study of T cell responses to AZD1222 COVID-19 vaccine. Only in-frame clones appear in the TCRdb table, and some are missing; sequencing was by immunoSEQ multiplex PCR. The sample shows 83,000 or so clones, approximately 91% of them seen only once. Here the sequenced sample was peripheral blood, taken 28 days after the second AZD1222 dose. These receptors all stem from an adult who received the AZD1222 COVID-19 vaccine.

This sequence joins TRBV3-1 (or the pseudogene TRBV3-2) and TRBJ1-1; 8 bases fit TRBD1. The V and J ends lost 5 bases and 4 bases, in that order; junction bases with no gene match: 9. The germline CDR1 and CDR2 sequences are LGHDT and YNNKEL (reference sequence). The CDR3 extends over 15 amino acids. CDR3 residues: CASSYDRGWVTEAFF. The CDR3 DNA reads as TGTGCCAGCAGCTATGACAGGGGCTGGGTCACTGAAGCTTTCTTT.

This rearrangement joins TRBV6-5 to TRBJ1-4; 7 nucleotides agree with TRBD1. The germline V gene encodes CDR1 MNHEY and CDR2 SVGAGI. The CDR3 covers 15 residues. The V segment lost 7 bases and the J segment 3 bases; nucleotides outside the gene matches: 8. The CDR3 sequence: CASKGRGQSNEKLFF. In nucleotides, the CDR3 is TGTGCCAGCAAGGGGCGGGGACAGTCTAATGAAAAACTGTTTTTT.

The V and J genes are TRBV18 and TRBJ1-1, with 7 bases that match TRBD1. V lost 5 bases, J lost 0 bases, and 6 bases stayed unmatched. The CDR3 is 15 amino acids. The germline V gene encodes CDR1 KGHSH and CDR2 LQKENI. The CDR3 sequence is CASSATQGMNTEAFF. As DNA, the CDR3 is TGTGCCAGCTCAGCTACACAGGGGATGAACACTGAAGCTTTCTTT.

CDR3 DNA: TGTGCCAGCAAAATGCAGGGGACGAACACTGAAGCTTTCTTT. Translation: CASKMQGTNTEAFF. The chain combines TRBV6-5 with TRBJ1-1; maybe TRBD1 (6 bases). Trimming removed 7 bases at V and 1 base at J, with 13 bases between. Germline V gives CDR1 MNHEY, CDR2 SVGAGI. CDR3 size: 14 residues.

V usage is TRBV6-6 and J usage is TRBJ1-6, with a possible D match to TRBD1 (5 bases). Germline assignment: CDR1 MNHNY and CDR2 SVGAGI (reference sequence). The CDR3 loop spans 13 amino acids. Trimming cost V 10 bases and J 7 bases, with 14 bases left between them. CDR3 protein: CATSIRGNSPLHF. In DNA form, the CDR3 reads TGTGCCACTTCAATCCGGGGCAATTCACCCCTCCACTTT.

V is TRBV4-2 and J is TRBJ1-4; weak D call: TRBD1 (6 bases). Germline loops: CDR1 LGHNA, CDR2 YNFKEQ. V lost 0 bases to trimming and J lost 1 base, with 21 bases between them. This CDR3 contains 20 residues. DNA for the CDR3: TGTGCCAGCAGCCAAGATAGAAGGGCGGCAGCCAGGGGAACTAATGAAAAACTGTTTTTT. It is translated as CASSQDRRAAARGTNEKLFF.

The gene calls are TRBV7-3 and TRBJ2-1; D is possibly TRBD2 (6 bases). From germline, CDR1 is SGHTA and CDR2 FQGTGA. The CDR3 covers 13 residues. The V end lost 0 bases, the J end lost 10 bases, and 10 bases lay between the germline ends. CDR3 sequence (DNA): TGTGCCAGCAGCTTAACAGGTGGGAGGGAGCAGTTCTTC. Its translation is CASSLTGGREQFF.

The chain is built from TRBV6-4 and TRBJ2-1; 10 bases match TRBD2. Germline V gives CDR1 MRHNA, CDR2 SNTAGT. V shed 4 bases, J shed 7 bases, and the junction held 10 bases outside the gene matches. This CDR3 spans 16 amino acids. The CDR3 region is CASSADVASGRNEQFF. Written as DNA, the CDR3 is TGTGCCAGCAGTGCCGACGTGGCTAGCGGGAGAAATGAGCAGTTCTTC.